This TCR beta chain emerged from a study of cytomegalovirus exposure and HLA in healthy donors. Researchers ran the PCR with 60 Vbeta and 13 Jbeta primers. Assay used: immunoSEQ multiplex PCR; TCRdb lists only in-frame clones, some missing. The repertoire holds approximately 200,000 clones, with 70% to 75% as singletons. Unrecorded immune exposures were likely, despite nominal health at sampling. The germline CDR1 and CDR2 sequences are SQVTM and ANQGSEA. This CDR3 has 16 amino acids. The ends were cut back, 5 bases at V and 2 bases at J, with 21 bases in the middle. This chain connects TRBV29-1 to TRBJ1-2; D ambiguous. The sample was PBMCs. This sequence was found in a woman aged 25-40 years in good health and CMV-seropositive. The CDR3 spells CSVYPTDRDPNYGYTF. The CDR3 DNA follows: TGCAGCGTTTACCCAACAGACCGGGATCCAAACTATGGCTACACCTTC.